These 18 T cell receptor beta chains originate from one sample sequenced in a study of cytomegalovirus exposure and HLA in healthy donors (dated by TCRdb to about 2017). Receptor libraries were prepared by the immunoSEQ multiplex PCR assay. A mixture of 60 forward primers for TCR Vbeta segments and 13 reverse primers for TCR Jbeta segments was used in the multiplex PCR. In TCRdb, the immuneACCESS table is reduced to in-frame sequences with V and J assigned. These tables do not hold every clone; where another copy was compared, an unresolved V gene accounts for under half, and the others remain unexplained. The sample records roughly 190,000 clones, roughly 85% of which are singletons. Together, the top ten hold less than 2% of the sample. Sequencing input: PBMCs. These receptor sequences come from a woman aged 18-30 years in good health and CMV-seronegative.

The chain recombines TRBV18 with TRBJ2-3; tentatively, D is TRBD2 (6 bases). Trimming took 3 bases from V and 5 from J, leaving 12 bases between them. CDR1 and CDR2 from the germline V gene are KGHSH and LQKENI. The CDR3 is made up of 14 amino acids. Here the CDR3 reads CASSPPGEEDTQYF. CDR3 nucleotides: TGTGCCAGCTCACCCCCGGGGGAAGAAGATACGCAGTATTTT. Using reference TRBV18 and TRBJ2-3 for the parts outside the CDR3, the full variable domain is NAGVMQNPRHLVRRRGQEARLRCSPMKGHSHVYWYRQLPEEGLKFMVYLQKENIIDESGMPKERFSAEFPKEGPSILRIQQVVRGDSAAYFCASSPPGEEDTQYFGPGTRLTVL.

A note on this clone: The junction and the germline gene differ at one end; a read error may be behind it. V usage is TRBV7-9 and J usage is TRBJ2-5; D possibly corresponds to TRBD2 (7 bases). Near its end, the DNA agrees better with TRBJ2-7, so the J call may be wrong. Looked up from germline, CDR1 is SEHNR and CDR2 is FQNEAQ (reference sequence). This CDR3 has 16 residues. The CDR3 DNA is TGTTCCAGCAGCTTCAGTAGGGAGGGGGGTAACTACGAGCAGTACTTC. Amino acid sequence: CSSSFSREGGNYEQYF.

The chain recombines TRBV5-8 with TRBJ1-1, with 9 bases matching TRBD1. With 6 bases clipped from V and 0 bases from J, the junction kept 6 bases outside the gene matches. The length of the CDR3 is 15 residues. The germline V gene encodes CDR1 SGHTS and CDR2 YDEGEE. For the CDR3, the DNA is TGTGCCAGCACCCGGGACAGGGTCATGAACACTGAAGCTTTCTTT. It codes for CASTRDRVMNTEAFF.

The rearrangement joins TRBV11-2 to TRBJ2-1, with a possible D match to TRBD2 (5 bases). V was trimmed by 5 bases and J by 12 bases, leaving 8 bases between them. Germline V gene data show CDR1 as SGHAT and CDR2 as FQNNGV. This CDR3 is 10 amino acids long. CDR3 amino acids: CASSGSGQFF. CDR3 sequence (DNA): TGTGCCAGCAGCGGGAGTGGGCAGTTCTTC.

The chain recombines TRBV7-2 with TRBJ1-1, with 7 bases that match TRBD1. The CDR3 totals 14 residues. Germline CDR1 reads SGHTA; CDR2 reads FQGNSA. Trimming took 1 base from V and 10 from J; bases not matched to a gene: 9. CDR3 loop: CASSLVTTGPGAFF. Here the CDR3 DNA reads TGTGCCAGCAGCTTAGTGACGACAGGGCCCGGAGCTTTCTTT.

This chain joins TRBV7-9 and TRBJ1-5; TRBD1 matches 8 bases. After removal of 4 bases from V and 3 bases from J, the junction contained 8 bases not matched to a gene. Germline assignment: CDR1 SEHNR and CDR2 FQNEAQ (reference sequence). The CDR3 contains 16 residues. The CDR3 bases are TGTGCCAGCAGCTCCATAGGGGGACAGGTCAATCAGCCCCAGCATTTT. Residues: CASSSIGGQVNQPQHF. Combining the CDR3 with reference TRBV7-9 and TRBJ1-5 gives the whole variable domain DTGVSQNPRHKITKRGQNVTFRCDPISEHNRLYWYRQTLGQGPEFLTYFQNEAQLEKSRLLSDRFSAERPKGSFSTLEIQRTEQGDSAMYLCASSSIGGQVNQPQHFGDGTRLSIL.

This chain uses TRBV5-6 with TRBJ2-1, with TRBD2 identical over 8 bases. Unmatched junction bases numbered 10, after V lost 0 bases and J lost 8 bases. The CDR3 extends over 16 amino acids. Per germline, CDR1 SGHDT and CDR2 YYEEEE. CDR3 sequence reads: CASSLEGLGALYEQFF. CDR3 sequence (DNA): TGTGCCAGCAGCTTGGAGGGACTAGGGGCTCTGTATGAGCAGTTCTTC.

V is TRBV14 and J is TRBJ2-3; tentative D call: TRBD2 (5 bases). The CDR3 has 17 residues. CDR1 SGHDN and CDR2 FVKESK come from the germline V gene. Trimming removed 2 bases at V and 3 bases at J, with 18 bases between. This CDR3 reads CASSQLRAEVGTDTQYF. CDR3 sequence (DNA): TGTGCCAGCAGCCAACTCAGAGCGGAAGTAGGGACAGATACGCAGTATTTT.

This clone was seen more than once but under ten times. J is TRBJ1-1 and V is TRBV6-5, with unresolved D. The CDR3 runs to 13 residues. Germline V gene data show CDR1 as MNHEY and CDR2 as SVGAGI. The ends were cut back, 10 bases at V and 8 bases at J, with 20 bases in the middle. The CDR3 region has the DNA TGTGCCACCCAGACACCGGTGGGTGCCGAAGCTTTCTTT. This gives the protein CATQTPVGAEAFF.

This clone was observed a handful of times. The chain recombines TRBV2 with TRBJ2-1, with TRBD2 identical over 9 bases. Germline loops: CDR1 SNHLY, CDR2 FYNNEI. This CDR3 contains 14 residues. After removal of 8 bases from V and 5 bases from J, the junction contained 7 bases not matched to a gene. The CDR3 reads CASSRLAAHNEQFF. Written as DNA, the CDR3 is TGTGCCAGCTCCCGACTAGCGGCGCACAATGAGCAGTTCTTC.

The chain employs TRBV30 and TRBJ1-6; no definite D call. V lost 4 bases, J lost 9 bases, and 13 bases lay in between. Germline loops: CDR1 GTSNPN, CDR2 SVGIG (reference sequence). The CDR3 is 13 residues long. CDR3 loop: CAWTRQVGSPLHF. The DNA for the CDR3 is TGTGCCTGGACCCGGCAGGTCGGTTCACCCCTCCACTTT.

Details on this clone: This sample also contains other DNA sequences that code for the same CDR3. The chain carries TRBV6-5 and TRBJ2-3; possible D gene TRBD2, 5 bases. The V and J ends lost 1 base and 6 bases respectively, with 11 bases between them. Germline loops: CDR1 MNHEY, CDR2 SVGAGI. The CDR3 contains 14 residues. The CDR3 region has the DNA TGTGCCAGCAGTTACTTCACGGGGTCGGATACGCAGTATTTT. Translated, it gives CASSYFTGSDTQYF.

The chain joins TRBV7-2 to TRBJ1-5; TRBD1 aligns across 8 bases. Trimming at V came to 4 bases and at J to 2 bases, leaving 7 bases not matched to a gene. Germline V gene data show CDR1 as SGHTA and CDR2 as FQGNSA. The CDR3 contains 16 residues. The DNA of the CDR3 is TGTGCCAGCAGCTCTACGACAGGGGACGGCAATCAGCCCCAGCATTTT. Its protein is CASSSTTGDGNQPQHF.

The V gene is TRBV29-1, the J gene TRBJ2-5; the D gene is possibly TRBD1 (5 bases). Deletions cut 7 bases from V and 5 bases from J, with 20 bases between. There are 14 residues in the CDR3. Germline values: CDR1 SQVTM, CDR2 ANQGSEA. DNA of the CDR3: TGCAGCGCGAGCCAATCTTCAGGGCTCGAGACCCAGTACTTC. Protein: CSASQSSGLETQYF.

The chain joins TRBV9 to TRBJ1-6, with TRBD1 identical over 7 bases. There are 16 residues in the CDR3. V lost 4 bases and J lost 5; bases outside the gene matches: 9. Germline CDR1 and CDR2: SGDLS and YYNGEE. The CDR3 sequence: CASSSSTGTDNSPLHF. For the CDR3, the DNA is TGTGCCAGCAGCTCCTCGACCGGGACAGATAATTCACCCCTCCACTTT. Drawing the rest from reference TRBV9 and TRBJ1-6, the complete variable domain is DSGVTQTPKHLITATGQRVTLRCSPRSGDLSVYWYQQSLDQGLQFLIQYYNGEERAKGNILERFSAQQFPDLHSELNLSSLELGDSALYFCASSSSTGTDNSPLHFGNGTRLTVT.

The chain has TRBV5-1 and TRBJ1-1; 7 bases are a match to TRBD1. The germline gives CDR1 SGHRS, CDR2 YFSETQ. The V gene end was trimmed by 4 bases and the J gene end by 6 bases; junction bases not matched to a gene: 12. This CDR3 has 15 amino acids. The CDR3 reads CASSPDGTAVSEAFF. The CDR3 DNA is TGCGCCAGCAGCCCCGACGGGACAGCCGTATCTGAAGCTTTCTTT.

The chain combines TRBV5-1 with TRBJ2-5; 7 nucleotides agree with TRBD2. This CDR3 has 17 residues. CDR1 and CDR2 (germline): SGHRS, YFSETQ. The ends lost 4 bases at V and 1 base at J; junction bases unmatched: 13. The CDR3 spells CASSPSAGITFQETQYF. DNA for the CDR3: TGCGCCAGCAGCCCATCAGCGGGAATTACCTTCCAAGAGACCCAGTACTTC.

This chain joins TRBV28 and TRBJ1-2; TRBD1 is a possible D gene (6 bases). The CDR3 is 15 residues long. The ends were cut back, 6 bases at V and 8 bases at J, with 22 bases in the middle. Germline V gives CDR1 MDHEN, CDR2 SYDVKM. CDR3 in amino acids: CASRLLSQGIGGYTF. In DNA, the CDR3 is TGTGCCAGCAGACTTCTTTCACAGGGAATCGGCGGCTACACCTTC.